These 8 T cell receptor beta chains came from one sample sequenced in a study of T cells in Graves' hyperthyroidism and ophthalmopathy. Authors of the study amplified TCR beta CDR3 regions from RNA transcripts. The primer set for the first-round RT-PCR of the TCR CDR3 was HTBI. Each CDR3 protein gets one entry after TCRdb re-called the multiplex PCR reads with MiXCR. The data contain about 640,000 distinct CDR3 sequences, around 20% of them seen just once; the ten biggest clones take up under 35%. Input material: blood. The source of these receptors is a young man with Graves' ophthalmopathy.

The CDR3 region is CSARTDGTVGQPQHF. DNA of the CDR3: TGCAGTGCTAGGACCGACGGGACAGTTGGACAGCCCCAGCATTTT. This chain joins TRBV20-1 and TRBJ1-5, with TRBD1 identical over 7 bases. This CDR3 is 15 amino acids long. Germline V gene lookup returns CDR1 DFQATT and CDR2 SNEGSKA (reference sequence). Trimming removed 3 bases from V and 7 bases from J; junction bases left unmatched: 12.

The table lists this clonotype with many counts. The chain joins TRBV11-2 to TRBJ2-7, with D possibly matching TRBD1 (5 bases). CDR3 size: 15 residues. V was clipped by 5 bases and J by 2 bases, with 16 bases between them. Germline values: CDR1 SGHAT, CDR2 FQNNGV. The CDR3 loop is CASSPSTDRTYEQYF. CDR3 sequence (DNA): TGTGCCAGCAGCCCCTCGACCGACAGAACCTACGAGCAGTACTTC.

This clonotype was detected ten times or more. This sequence joins TRBV12-3 or TRBV12-4 and TRBJ2-7, with D possibly being TRBD1 (6 bases). The germline V and J ends were trimmed by 6 bases and 2 bases, with 14 bases remaining between them. The CDR3 contains 14 residues. The CDR3 reads CASSRSDSPYEQYF. CDR3 in DNA: TGTGCCAGCAGCCGGTCGGACAGTCCCTACGAGCAGTACTTC.

This clonotype was counted many times. The CDR3 loop is CASSLWGEQFF. The CDR3 DNA is TGCGCCAGCAGCTTGTGGGGAGAGCAGTTCTTC. The rearrangement links TRBV5-1 to TRBJ2-1; D unresolved. Germline V gene lookup returns CDR1 SGHRS and CDR2 YFSETQ. The CDR3 contains 11 residues. V was clipped by 1 base and J by 10 bases, with 6 bases between them.

The CDR3 nucleotides are TGTGCCAGCAGTTTATCGGGATTGGCGGGAGGTGTGTACGAGCAGTACTTC. Protein product: CASSLSGLAGGVYEQYF. The chain is built from TRBV28 and TRBJ2-7, with 8 bases fitting TRBD2. V shed 1 base and J 4 bases; nucleotides not matched to a gene: 12. The CDR3 is 17 amino acids. From germline, CDR1 is MDHEN and CDR2 SYDVKM.

This rearrangement joins TRBV7-2 to TRBJ1-6; the D is unclear. Germline assignment: CDR1 SGHTA and CDR2 FQGNSA. The CDR3 is 14 amino acids. Trimming pared 5 bases from V and 9 bases from J, leaving 14 bases between. The CDR3 is CASSPELRGSPLHF. The CDR3 coding sequence is TGTGCCAGCAGCCCGGAGCTACGGGGTTCACCCCTCCACTTT.

The rearrangement uses TRBV4-3 and TRBJ1-1; 8 nucleotides agree with TRBD1. The CDR3 contains 16 residues. The ends lost 1 base at V and 3 bases at J; junction bases unmatched: 7. The germline V gene encodes CDR1 LGHNA and CDR2 YSLEER. This chain's CDR3 is CASSQVWAQGDTEAFF. The CDR3 region has the DNA TGCGCCAGCAGCCAAGTTTGGGCACAGGGGGACACTGAAGCTTTCTTT.

The V and J genes are TRBV6-1 and TRBJ2-1, with 9 positions matching TRBD1. The V segment lost 8 bases and the J segment 6 bases; nucleotides outside the gene matches: 11. The CDR3 has 15 amino acids. From germline, CDR1 is MNHNS and CDR2 SASEGT. CDR3 loop: CASGRTGTGRNEQFF. The CDR3 nucleotides are TGTGCCAGCGGACGCACGGGGACAGGGCGCAATGAGCAGTTCTTC.